This T cell receptor beta chain comes out of a study of T cells in localized non-small cell lung cancer. General study findings and limits: Higher blood T cell density went with longer overall survival. Exceeding tumor, uninvolved adjacent lung had the highest T cell clonality.

Germline assignment: CDR1 LNHNV and CDR2 YYDKDF (reference sequence). This CDR3 contains 14 residues. V lost 0 bases to trimming and J lost 5 bases, with 10 bases between them. Only in-frame clones appear in the TCRdb table, and some are missing; sequencing was by immunoSEQ multiplex PCR. This repertoire shows 53,000 or so clones, around 80% found once; its top ten account for 17%. Worth noting for this clone: Its antigen is unknown.

The receptor's source is a man aged 40 to 69 with stage III lung adenocarcinoma. The V and J genes are TRBV15 and TRBJ2-5; D not certain. This material consisted of peripheral blood mononuclear cells, taken before any cancer treatment. The CDR3 loop reads CATSRDLAVETQYF. The CDR3 DNA reads TGTGCCACCAGCAGAGATCTGGCAGTTGAGACCCAGTACTTC.